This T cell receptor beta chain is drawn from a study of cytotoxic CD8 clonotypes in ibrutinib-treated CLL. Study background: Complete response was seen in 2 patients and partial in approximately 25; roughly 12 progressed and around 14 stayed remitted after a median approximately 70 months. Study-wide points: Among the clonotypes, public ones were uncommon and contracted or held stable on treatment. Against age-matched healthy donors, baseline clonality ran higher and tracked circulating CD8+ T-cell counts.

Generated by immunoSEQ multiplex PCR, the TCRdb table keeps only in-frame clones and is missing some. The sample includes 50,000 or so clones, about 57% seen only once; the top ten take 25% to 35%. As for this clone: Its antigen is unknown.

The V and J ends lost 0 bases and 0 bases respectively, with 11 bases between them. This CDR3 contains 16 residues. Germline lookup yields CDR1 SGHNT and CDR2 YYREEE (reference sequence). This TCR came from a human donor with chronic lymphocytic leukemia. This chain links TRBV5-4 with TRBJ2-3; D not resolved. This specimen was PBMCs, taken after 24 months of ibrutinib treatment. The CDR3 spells CASSLGLGMSTDTQYF. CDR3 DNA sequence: TGTGCCAGCAGCTTGGGTCTTGGGATGAGCACAGATACGCAGTATTTT.